Only a few counts were recorded for the clone carrying this T cell receptor (beta chain). Its antigen is as yet unknown. The sample originates from a study of CD8 T cells in ankylosing spondylitis. Study observations and caveats: There was reportedly significant enrichment of clones that were disease-linked in matched ankylosing spondylitis synovial fluid. Earlier studies detected some motif variants in reactive arthritis synovial fluid and blood. Seemingly distinctive of ankylosing spondylitis blood was a TCR beta motif formed by eight highly homologous variants.

The CDR3 spans 16 residues. CDR1 and CDR2 (germline): MNHEY, SVGAGI. Trimming cost V 0 bases and J 7 bases; bases outside gene matches: 11. Molecular-barcoded quantitative 5'-RACE produced these TCR beta libraries. TCRdb re-called the 5' RACE reads through MiXCR, storing one row per CDR3 protein. The sample has 84,000 or so distinct CDR3 sequences; around 30% are singletons. V usage is TRBV6-5 and J usage is TRBJ1-2; 7 bases line up with TRBD1. Material for sequencing was blood, either unsorted or a sorted T cell fraction (not recorded which). The sequence was obtained from a male donor with ankylosing spondylitis or in good health (not recorded which). CDR3 DNA sequence: TGTGCCAGCAGTTACTCGAGTAGGGGGCAAGTTCGTGGCTACACCTTC. Protein: CASSYSSRGQVRGYTF.